A selection of T cell receptor beta chains follows, all from one sample in a study of regulatory T cells in long-lasting Graves disease. From the multiplex PCR reads, TCRdb called clonotypes with MiXCR, one entry per CDR3 protein. The sample holds about 200,000 distinct CDR3 sequences, roughly 18% seen once. Sequencing was performed on peripheral blood mononuclear cells (PBMCs), taken at new diagnosis, from a patient treated with antithyroid drugs. These receptors were taken from a female donor with Graves disease. CDR3s leave out the opening cysteine and the closing phenylalanine or tryptophan.

v_call cdr3_aa
TRBV11-1 ASSPFGSSGNTIY
TRBV7-2 ASSLSGLTEKLF
TRBV4-1 ASSLRDAREDTQY
TRBV5-8 ASSRGGLAGGSSLSYEQY
TRBV2 ASNAGLANYGYT
TRBV7-9 ASRPTSGSLTNYEQY
TRBV6-2/TRBV6-3 ASSRPRENTEAF
TRBV10-3 AISEGFSTDTQY
TRBV11-3 ASSLQGGLRAEAF
TRBV7-2 ASSFPFGQLNEKLF
TRBV18 ASSPALPGTSTGELF
TRBV6-1 ASSEHGEGSQY
TRBV10-3 AISGSPNQPQH
TRBV18 ASSQNPGQGPRGYT
TRBV30 AWSYRGRLNQPQH
TRBV12-3/TRBV12-4 ASSSTRKDTQY
TRBV11-2 ASSLLTGSIYEQY
TRBV10-3 AIAFRTSLDTDTQY
TRBV20-1 SALAKTGGRSGELF
TRBV11-2 ASSLGGRYYEQY
TRBV7-2 ASSRYRGLNEKLF
TRBV7-3 ASSPGQGALKQF
TRBV11-2 ASSLGGASGSGPTDTQY
TRBV12-3/TRBV12-4 ASSFGRGLGRGAF
TRBV2 ASSVEDRDSNQPQH
TRBV19 ASDRANQPQH
TRBV19 ASSRRTELNTEAF
TRBV11-2 ASSLAQAIEQF
TRBV9 ASSVTSGRADTQY
TRBV7-8 AAKPLANTEAF
TRBV15 ATSRDGDRDGGYGYT
TRBV10-3 ATRTSGNADTQY
TRBV10-3 AISWTVTDTQY
TRBV28 ASSLDSLTNEKLF